The 20 T cell receptor beta chains below all came from one sample that was sequenced in a study of CD8 T cells in ankylosing spondylitis. Their cognate antigens are unknown. Overall study results and limits: Typical of ankylosing spondylitis blood, it appeared, was a TCR beta motif of about eight highly homologous variants.

TCRdb re-analysed the 5' RACE reads in MiXCR, keeping a single row per CDR3 protein. The table shows roughly 350,000 distinct CDR3 sequences, with under 8.5% occurring only once. The specimen was blood, either unsorted or a sorted T cell fraction (not recorded which). The receptors shown here come from a male donor with ankylosing spondylitis.

This clonotype was seen at least ten times. The chain employs TRBV29-1 and TRBJ2-2, with 8 nucleotides matching TRBD1. In germline, CDR1 is SQVTM, CDR2 ANQGSEA. The CDR3 totals 13 residues. Germline trimming cut 7 bases from V and 7 bases from J; bases unmatched to any gene: 8. Written as DNA, the CDR3 is TGCAGCGCACAAATAACAGGGGGCGGGGAGCTGTTTTTT. As protein: CSAQITGGGELFF.

This clonotype was found many times. The chain recombines TRBV19 with TRBJ2-7; D is unresolved. Germline V lookup: CDR1 LNHDA, CDR2 SQIVND (reference sequence). The CDR3 is 12 residues long. Trimming removed 10 bases from V and 1 base from J, with 11 bases in between. This chain's CDR3 is CATTASSYEQYF. As DNA, the CDR3 is TGTGCCACCACCGCCAGTTCCTACGAGCAGTACTTC.

This clonotype was seen more than once but under ten times. This chain joins TRBV20-1 and TRBJ2-2, with TRBD2 identical over 7 bases. V was pared by 0 bases and J by 0 bases, with 7 bases of the junction left unmatched. Germline assignment: CDR1 DFQATT and CDR2 SNEGSKA (reference sequence). The CDR3 length is 17 residues. The CDR3 nucleotides are TGCAGTGCTAGAGATATTAGCGGGTCTACGAACACCGGGGAGCTGTTTTTT. It codes for CSARDISGSTNTGELFF.

The chain couples TRBV20-1 to TRBJ2-1; D gene uncertain. Germline CDR1 is DFQATT and CDR2 is SNEGSKA (reference sequence). The CDR3 consists of 10 residues. V was pared by 5 bases and J by 13 bases, with 12 bases between. The CDR3 sequence: CSALKGQQFF. The CDR3 nucleotides are TGCAGTGCTTTGAAGGGCCAACAGTTCTTC.

V gene TRBV20-1 combines with J gene TRBJ2-1; 9 nucleotides agree with TRBD1. The CDR3 has 16 residues. The J segment lost 3 bases and the V segment lost 5 bases, leaving 11 bases of the junction unmatched. In germline, CDR1 is DFQATT, CDR2 SNEGSKA (reference sequence). The CDR3 reads CSARPPGTGYYNEQFF. The CDR3, as DNA: TGCAGTGCTCGCCCGCCCGGGACAGGGTACTACAATGAGCAGTTCTTC.

By sample share, this clonotype is medium-sized. The V call is TRBV29-1, the J call TRBJ2-1; possible D gene TRBD1, 6 bases. Germline loops: CDR1 SQVTM, CDR2 ANQGSEA. The V and J ends lost 1 base and 0 bases respectively, with 13 bases between them. The CDR3 runs 16 residues. CDR3 residues: CSVEGHRASSYNEQFF. DNA for the CDR3: TGCAGCGTTGAAGGGCACAGGGCCAGCTCCTACAATGAGCAGTTCTTC.

This clonotype was seen at least ten times. The genes are TRBV29-1 and TRBJ2-3, with 7 bases identical to TRBD2. Germline CDR1 is SQVTM and CDR2 is ANQGSEA. This CDR3 has 15 amino acids. The ends lost 1 base at V and 2 bases at J; junction bases unmatched: 6. CDR3 sequence (DNA): TGCAGCGTTGAAGGAGAGGCGGGGGACACAGATACGCAGTATTTT. Amino acids: CSVEGEAGDTDTQYF.

In the case of this clonotype: This may stem from a read error, because a much larger clone lies one nucleotide away. The chain recombines TRBV6-2 or TRBV6-3 with TRBJ2-3; 7 bases agree with TRBD2. The CDR3 loop spans 14 amino acids. Germline assignment: CDR1 MNHEY and CDR2 SVGEGT. CDR3 bases: TGTGCCAGCAGCCCGGGACTAATCACAGATAGGCAGTATTTT. This translates into CASSPGLITDRQYF.

This clonotype was seen a handful of times. The V and J genes are TRBV28 and TRBJ2-1; 11 bases agree with TRBD2. Germline-derived CDR1 and CDR2 are MDHEN and SYDVKM. Unmatched junction bases numbered 3, after V lost 6 bases and J lost 8 bases. This CDR3 has 13 amino acids. The CDR3 nucleotides are TGTGCCAGCAGACTAGCGGGGGAAGATGAGCAGTTCTTC. Its translation: CASRLAGEDEQFF.

This clonotype was picked up a small number of times. The chain uses TRBV6-5 and TRBJ1-2; D is possibly TRBD1 (5 bases). Trimming took 0 bases from V and 2 from J, leaving 7 bases between them. The CDR3 totals 14 residues. CDR1 is MNHEY, CDR2 SVGAGI, per germline. The CDR3 here is CASSYSAGNYGYTF. CDR3 DNA sequence: TGTGCCAGCAGTTACTCGGCAGGGAACTATGGCTACACCTTC.

V gene TRBV28 combines with J gene TRBJ2-7, with D unclear. Per the germline V gene, CDR1 is MDHEN and CDR2 is SYDVKM. Trimming left V 6 bases short and J 5 bases short, with 17 bases between. The CDR3 extends over 14 amino acids. In DNA form, the CDR3 reads TGTGCCAGCAGAGGCCCTAACCCCGTCCACGAGCAGTACTTC. This sequence encodes CASRGPNPVHEQYF.

The chain couples TRBV19 to TRBJ2-1, with TRBD1 matching over 7 bases. From germline, CDR1 is LNHDA and CDR2 SQIVND (reference sequence). This CDR3 contains 14 residues. Losses at the gene ends were 7 bases for V and 11 bases for J; bases not matched to a gene: 14. The CDR3 sequence: CASTEDRLGNKQFF. CDR3 in DNA: TGTGCCAGTACCGAGGACAGGTTAGGAAACAAGCAGTTCTTC.

The chain couples TRBV3-1 to TRBJ2-5, with 8 bases matching TRBD1. This CDR3 is 18 amino acids long. The V gene end was trimmed by 4 bases and the J gene end by 5 bases; junction bases not matched to a gene: 18. Germline loops: CDR1 LGHDT, CDR2 YNNKEL (reference sequence). CDR3 in amino acids: CASSPSFIDRGAEETQYF. In nucleotides, the CDR3 is TGTGCCAGCAGCCCCTCTTTCATAGACAGGGGCGCAGAGGAGACCCAGTACTTC.

This clonotype was detected a few times. The chain employs TRBV7-2 and TRBJ2-1, with no clear D. V was clipped by 3 bases and J by 4 bases, with 7 bases between them. CDR1 and CDR2 from the germline V gene are SGHTA and FQGNSA. The CDR3 runs 13 residues. CDR3 coding DNA: TGTGCCAGCAGCTTGGGGAATTACAATGAGCAGTTCTTC. Its translation is CASSLGNYNEQFF.

This clonotype came up many times. This sequence joins TRBV15 and TRBJ2-3, with D possibly TRBD2 on 5 matching bases. The CDR3 consists of 16 residues. Trimming stripped 0 bases from V and 1 base from J, with 11 bases between. CDR1 and CDR2 from the germline V gene are LNHNV and YYDKDF (reference sequence). DNA for the CDR3: TGTGCCACCAGCAGAGATCGGGGAAGGGGCACAGATACGCAGTATTTT. Translated, it gives CATSRDRGRGTDTQYF.

This clonotype showed up just a few times. This chain joins TRBV10-3 and TRBJ2-7; D unresolved. The CDR3 has 12 residues. Germline-derived CDR1 and CDR2 are ENHRY and SYGVKD. Trimming removed 11 bases from V and 4 bases from J, with 15 bases in between. The CDR3 sequence is CAAQPPGYEQYF. CDR3 coding DNA: TGTGCCGCCCAGCCACCTGGGTACGAGCAGTACTTC.

The chain employs TRBV3-1 and TRBJ1-1; TRBD1 is a possible D gene (5 bases). The CDR3 extends over 13 amino acids. Trimming removed 0 bases from V and 8 bases from J, with 10 bases in between. Looked up from germline, CDR1 is LGHDT and CDR2 is YNNKEL (reference sequence). CDR3 DNA: TGTGCCAGCAGCCAAGATAGCGGGGGGGAAGCTTTCTTT. Residues: CASSQDSGGEAFF.

This clonotype showed up just a few times. This chain joins TRBV6-5 and TRBJ2-1, with 8 bases fitting TRBD2. V shed 2 bases, J shed 8 bases, and the junction held 11 bases outside the gene matches. The germline V gene encodes CDR1 MNHEY and CDR2 SVGAGI. CDR3 length: 16 amino acids. The CDR3 region is CASSYVTSGASDEQFF. The CDR3 bases are TGTGCCAGCAGTTACGTCACTAGCGGTGCGTCGGATGAGCAGTTCTTC.

The gene calls are TRBV24-1 and TRBJ2-2; tentative D call: TRBD2 (5 bases). The CDR3 is 15 amino acids. V lost 8 bases and J lost 2, with 14 bases in between. The V gene's germline CDR1 is KGHDR and CDR2 SFDVKD. CDR3 sequence (DNA): TGTGCCACCATGTCAGCGGAGGAAAACACCGGGGAGCTGTTTTTT. This codes for CATMSAEENTGELFF.

This sequence joins TRBV11-3 and TRBJ2-3, with 9 bases lining up with TRBD2. This CDR3 region has 16 residues. The germline V gene encodes CDR1 SGHNT and CDR2 YENEEA. V dropped 4 bases and J dropped 0; count of bases not matched to a gene: 5. The CDR3 DNA follows: TGTGCCAGCAGCTCAGTAGCGGGAGTGAGCACAGATACGCAGTATTTT. Protein product: CASSSVAGVSTDTQYF.